This T cell receptor (beta chain) was profiled in a study of Ad26.COV2.S vaccination and SARS-CoV-2 variants. The CDR3 sequence is 14 residues long. Germline V lookup: CDR1 MNHEY, CDR2 SVGEGT. Trimming took 6 bases from V and 1 from J; bases not matched to a gene: 5. Specified treatment: 19 received Ad26.COV2.S at low or high dose, single or two shots; roughly 5 received placebo; per-sample allocation not given. The samples were gathered on day 63 after the first injection of vaccine or placebo. Here immunoSEQ multiplex PCR was the method, and the copy in TCRdb shows in-frame clones only, minus some. Among around 450,000 clones listed, more than 80% were seen once.

Sequencing used peripheral blood, obtained in a trial of Ad26.COV2.S vaccine versus placebo. The chain joins TRBV6-2 or TRBV6-3 to TRBJ1-1; the match to TRBD1 covers 7 bases. The receptor was derived from a person between 18 and 65 years old who received the Ad26.COV2.S COVID-19 vaccine or a placebo. CDR3 nucleotides: TGTGCCAGCAGCAGGGGACAGCAGAACACTGAAGCTTTCTTT. Protein sequence: CASSRGQQNTEAFF.